These 25 T cell receptor beta chains share one sample of origin, sequenced in a study of persistence of HIV-infected CD4 T cells. This was the immunoSEQ version 4 assay in survey mode. Clones were read by immunoSEQ multiplex PCR, and TCRdb kept only the in-frame ones, dropping some. The data show about 36,000 clones, more than 75% seen once. Cells were stimulated with overlapping HIV-1 Gag 15-mer peptides. Sorted nonresponding memory CD4+ T cells were CD40L-negative, CD69-negative, CD45RO-high. These receptors are not linked to any known antigen. This sample comprised cultured CD4+ T cells from PBMCs, obtained from a patient who received antiretroviral therapy. The receptor set was obtained from an adult with HIV. The donor label of this sample is uncertain.

This clone was recorded only once. The V call is TRBV5-5, the J call TRBJ2-3; TRBD2 agrees at 16 bases. The V gene end was trimmed by 6 bases and the J gene end by 6 bases; junction bases not matched to a gene: 4. CDR3 size: 15 residues. The germline V gene encodes CDR1 SGHKS and CDR2 YYEKEE (reference sequence). The DNA of the CDR3 is TGTGCCAGCACGGGACTAGCGGGGGGGGCGGATACGCAGTATTTT. It codes for CASTGLAGGADTQYF. The variable domain in full, with the rest retrieved from reference TRBV5-5 and TRBJ2-3, is DAGVTQSPTHLIKTRGQQVTLRCSPISGHKSVSWYQQVLGQGPQFIFQYYEKEERGRGNFPDRFSARQFPNYSSELNVNALLLGDSALYLCASTGLAGGADTQYFGPGTRLTVL.

The V gene is TRBV10-1, the J gene TRBJ2-7; 7 positions agree with TRBD1. V shed 6 bases and J 5 bases; nucleotides not matched to a gene: 4. The CDR3 is 12 residues long. Germline CDR1 reads WNHNN; CDR2 reads SYGVQD (reference sequence). The CDR3 sequence is CASSGTVHEQYF. CDR3 in DNA: TGCGCCAGCAGCGGGACAGTCCACGAGCAGTACTTC.

This chain joins TRBV6-5 and TRBJ1-6; 9 bases are shared with TRBD1. With V trimmed by 10 bases and J by 8 bases, 12 bases remained unmatched. The CDR3 sequence is 15 residues long. Germline CDR1 MNHEY, CDR2 SVGAGI. CDR3 in amino acids: CATPKGTGYDSPLHF. DNA of the CDR3: TGTGCCACCCCCAAGGGGACAGGGTATGATTCACCCCTCCACTTT.

The chain recombines TRBV2 with TRBJ2-6; no clear D gene. In germline, CDR1 is SNHLY, CDR2 FYNNEI. There are 13 residues in the CDR3. Between the trimmed V and J ends, which lost 8 bases and 1 base, there was a span of 6 bases. The CDR3 loop is CASARSGANVLTF. DNA for the CDR3: TGTGCCAGCGCGAGATCTGGGGCCAACGTCCTGACTTTC.

The chain couples TRBV19 to TRBJ2-3; D is perhaps TRBD1 (6 bases). The germline CDR1 and CDR2 sequences are LNHDA and SQIVND (reference sequence). This CDR3 has 14 residues. Deletions cut 7 bases from V and 3 bases from J, with 14 bases between. The CDR3 DNA is TGTGCCAGTACCGTTGGCAGGGGTACAGATACGCAGTATTTT. Residues: CASTVGRGTDTQYF. The full variable domain, in which reference TRBV19 and TRBJ2-3 provide the parts outside the CDR3, is DGGITQSPKYLFRKEGQNVTLSCEQNLNHDAMYWYRQDPGQGLRLIYYSQIVNDFQKGDIAEGYSVSREKKESFPLTVTSAQKNPTAFYLCASTVGRGTDTQYFGPGTRLTVL.

The chain recombines TRBV7-9 with TRBJ1-1; D gene uncertain. The CDR3 totals 15 residues. V was trimmed by 0 bases and J by 1 base, leaving 9 bases between them. The germline CDR1 and CDR2 sequences are SEHNR and FQNEAQ (reference sequence). CDR3 protein: CASSLAGTRNTEAFF. DNA of the CDR3: TGTGCCAGCAGCTTAGCGGGCACTAGGAACACTGAAGCTTTCTTT.

The J gene is TRBJ1-2, the V gene TRBV10-3, with D possibly being TRBD1 (5 bases). Germline V gene lookup returns CDR1 ENHRY and CDR2 SYGVKD. CDR3 size: 13 residues. The V gene lost 10 bases and the J gene lost 5 bases, with 17 bases spanning the gap. The CDR3: CASKGTEVYGYTF. CDR3 DNA: TGTGCCAGCAAAGGGACGGAGGTTTATGGCTACACCTTC.

This chain joins TRBV28 and TRBJ2-7; possible D gene TRBD1, 7 bases. Germline CDR1 and CDR2: MDHEN and SYDVKM. V was cut by 5 bases and J by 7 bases, with 18 bases left in between. The CDR3 covers 14 residues. The CDR3 DNA follows: TGTGCCAGCAGTCGAGGAGGGGGCTTGGGGGAGCAGTACTTC. This encodes CASSRGGGLGEQYF.

The chain employs TRBV28 and TRBJ1-4; D gene unclear. V lost 6 bases and J lost 4, with 6 bases in between. The CDR3 is 12 residues long. Germline-derived CDR1 and CDR2 are MDHEN and SYDVKM. CDR3 in DNA: TGTGCCAGCAGAACCTATAATGAAAAACTGTTTTTT. Its protein is CASRTYNEKLFF.

The V call is TRBV7-3, the J call TRBJ2-3; 8 nucleotides match TRBD2. V lost 3 bases and J lost 1; bases outside the gene matches: 3. This CDR3 contains 15 residues. CDR1 is SGHTA, CDR2 FQGTGA, per germline. The DNA of the CDR3 is TGTGCCAGCAGCTTCTCAGCGGGGGGCACAGATACGCAGTATTTT. This codes for CASSFSAGGTDTQYF.

V is TRBV19 and J is TRBJ1-1; unclear D gene. CDR3 length: 14 amino acids. CDR1 LNHDA and CDR2 SQIVND come from the germline V gene (reference sequence). V lost 6 bases, J lost 1 base, and 12 bases lay in between. The CDR3 loop reads CASSRNLWNTEAFF. In nucleotides, the CDR3 is TGTGCCAGTAGCCGAAACCTTTGGAACACTGAAGCTTTCTTT.

The rearrangement uses TRBV9 and TRBJ2-1; no definite D call. This CDR3 comprises 13 residues. V lost 0 bases and J 7 bases, leaving 8 bases between the germline ends. Germline V lookup: CDR1 SGDLS, CDR2 YYNGEE. The CDR3 region has the DNA TGTGCCAGCAGCGTAGGGTGGCAGAATGAGCAGTTCTTC. It codes for CASSVGWQNEQFF.

In this sample, this clone turned up once. This chain joins TRBV6-4 and TRBJ1-4, with D possibly matching TRBD1 (6 bases). This CDR3 contains 13 residues. Germline CDR1 is MRHNA and CDR2 is SNTAGT. Trimming removed 4 bases at V and 8 bases at J, with 11 bases between. The CDR3 DNA sequence: TGTGCCAGCAGTGTAGTGAGGGGGGAAAAACTGTTTTTT. This translates into CASSVVRGEKLFF.

The chain employs TRBV19 and TRBJ1-4; TRBD1 matches at 8 bases. The CDR3 covers 17 residues. The V segment lost 6 bases and the J segment 3 bases; nucleotides outside the gene matches: 12. The germline V gene encodes CDR1 LNHDA and CDR2 SQIVND (reference sequence). CDR3 residues: CASRRTGTFLSNEKLFF. The CDR3 DNA reads TGTGCCAGTAGGCGGACAGGGACCTTTCTCTCTAATGAAAAACTGTTTTTT.

This sequence joins TRBV28 and TRBJ1-2; TRBD1 is a possible D gene (6 bases). V lost 5 bases and J 4 bases, leaving 14 bases between the germline ends. CDR1 and CDR2 (germline): MDHEN, SYDVKM. The CDR3 has 14 amino acids. The CDR3 reads CASSTRTAGYGYTF. The DNA for the CDR3 is TGTGCCAGCAGTACACGGACAGCGGGCTATGGCTACACCTTC.

The V and J genes are TRBV9 and TRBJ2-3; 7 bases are shared with TRBD2. The CDR3 length is 15 residues. Germline V gene sequence: CDR1 SGDLS, CDR2 YYNGEE. V lost 1 base and J lost 1; bases outside the gene matches: 3. The CDR3 DNA sequence: TGTGCCAGCAGCGTACCCCGGGGGGGCACAGATACGCAGTATTTT. Protein product: CASSVPRGGTDTQYF.

The V gene is TRBV10-3, the J gene TRBJ1-5; no clear D. The ends were cut back, 5 bases at V and 7 bases at J, with 9 bases in the middle. Germline V gene data show CDR1 as ENHRY and CDR2 as SYGVKD. This CDR3 contains 12 residues. The CDR3 bases are TGTGCCATCAGTCCTGCTGGACAGCCCCAGCATTTT. Amino acids: CAISPAGQPQHF.

This sequence joins TRBV18 and TRBJ1-3, with TRBD1 identical over 7 bases. Trimming removed 3 bases from V and 2 bases from J; junction bases left unmatched: 4. This CDR3 region has 15 residues. The germline V gene has CDR1 KGHSH and CDR2 LQKENI. This CDR3 reads CASSPDREPGNTIYF. DNA for the CDR3: TGTGCCAGCTCACCTGACAGGGAACCTGGAAACACCATATATTTT.

J is TRBJ2-1 and V is TRBV7-3; 10 nucleotides line up with TRBD2. Germline-derived CDR1 and CDR2 are SGHTA and FQGTGA. CDR3 length equals 15 residues. The ends lost 5 bases at V and 2 bases at J; junction bases unmatched: 3. For the CDR3, the DNA is TGTGCCAGCAGCGCAAGCGGGGGGGCCTACAATGAGCAGTTCTTC. Its translation: CASSASGGAYNEQFF. Based on the CDR3 plus reference TRBV7-3 and TRBJ2-1, the full variable domain is GAGVSQTPSNKVTEKGKYVELRCDPISGHTALYWYRQSLGQGPEFLIYFQGTGAADDSGLPNDRFFAVRPEGSVSTLKIQRTERGDSAVYLCASSASGGAYNEQFFGPGTRLTVL.

The chain links TRBV5-1 to TRBJ1-5; D not resolved. Germline V gene data show CDR1 as SGHRS and CDR2 as YFSETQ. Trimming removed 2 bases at V and 4 bases at J, with 10 bases between. CDR3 length equals 14 residues. CDR3 sequence reads: CASSFDGRNQPQHF. The CDR3 coding sequence is TGCGCCAGCAGCTTCGATGGGAGGAATCAGCCCCAGCATTTT.

This chain joins TRBV5-1 and TRBJ2-1, with 8 positions matching TRBD1. The CDR3 runs to 15 residues. The J segment lost 2 bases and the V segment lost 4 bases, leaving 5 bases of the junction unmatched. Germline loops: CDR1 SGHRS, CDR2 YFSETQ. This chain's CDR3 is CASSTGQGTYNEQFF. The CDR3 bases are TGCGCCAGCAGCACCGGACAGGGTACCTACAATGAGCAGTTCTTC.

The CDR3: CAISETDSFNQPQHF. DNA of the CDR3: TGTGCCATCAGTGAGACGGACAGTTTCAATCAGCCCCAGCATTTT. This chain uses TRBV10-3 with TRBJ1-5; D may be TRBD1 (6 bases). The CDR3 contains 15 residues. The germline V and J ends were trimmed by 2 bases and 3 bases, with 11 bases remaining between them. Germline-derived CDR1 and CDR2 are ENHRY and SYGVKD.

Only a few counts were recorded for this clone. The rearrangement joins TRBV6-5 to TRBJ2-2, with unresolved D. This CDR3 is built from 14 residues. The V gene lost 6 bases and the J gene lost 5 bases, with 13 bases spanning the gap. In germline, CDR1 is MNHEY, CDR2 SVGAGI. CDR3 nucleotide sequence: TGTGCCAGCAGGGCCCTGACGCGGACCGGGGAGCTGTTTTTT. Protein product: CASRALTRTGELFF.

V and J are TRBV9 and TRBJ2-2; D remains unclear. CDR1 and CDR2 (germline): SGDLS, YYNGEE. The CDR3 is 16 residues long. V dropped 0 bases and J dropped 0 bases, with 9 bases sitting between them. CDR3 nucleotides: TGTGCCAGCAGCGTAGGGCAGCCTACGAACACCGGGGAGCTGTTTTTT. Its protein product is CASSVGQPTNTGELFF.

The chain employs TRBV20-1 and TRBJ2-7; D is uncertain. Germline V gene lookup returns CDR1 DFQATT and CDR2 SNEGSKA (reference sequence). The CDR3 totals 13 residues. Trimming left V 3 bases short and J 2 bases short, with 11 bases between. The CDR3 spells CSASVTEPYEQYF. DNA for the CDR3: TGCAGTGCTAGTGTCACAGAGCCCTACGAGCAGTACTTC.